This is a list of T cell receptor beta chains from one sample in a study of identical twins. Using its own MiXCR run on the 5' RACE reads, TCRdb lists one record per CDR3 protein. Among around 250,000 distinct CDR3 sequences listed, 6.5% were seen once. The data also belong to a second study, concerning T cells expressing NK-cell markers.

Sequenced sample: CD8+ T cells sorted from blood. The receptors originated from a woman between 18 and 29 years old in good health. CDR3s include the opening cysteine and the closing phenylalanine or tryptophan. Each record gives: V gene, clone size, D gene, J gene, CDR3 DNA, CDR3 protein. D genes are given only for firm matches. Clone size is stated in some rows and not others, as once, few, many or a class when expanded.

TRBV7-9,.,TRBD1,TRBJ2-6,TGTGCCAGCAGCCGGACAGGGGCAGGGGCCAACGTCCTGACTTTC,CASSRTGAGANVLTF
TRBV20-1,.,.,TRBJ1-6,TGCAGTGCTAGAGTCCTGGAGTTGGAACCCCTCCACTTT,CSARVLELEPLHF
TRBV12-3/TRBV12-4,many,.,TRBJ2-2,TGTGCCAGCAGTACAGCCTCCGGGGAGCTGTTTTTT,CASSTASGELFF
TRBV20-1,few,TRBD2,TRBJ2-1,TGCAGTGCTGAGGTAGGGCTAGCGGGAGAAAATGAGCAGTTCTTC,CSAEVGLAGENEQFF
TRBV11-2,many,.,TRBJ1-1,TGTGCCAGCAGCCCGGACAGCACTGAAGCTTTCTTT,CASSPDSTEAFF
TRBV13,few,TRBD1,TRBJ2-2,TGTGCCAGCAGCGCCCGACAGGGGGCGGTCACCGGGGAGCTGTTTTTT,CASSARQGAVTGELFF
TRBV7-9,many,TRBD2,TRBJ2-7,TGTGCCAGCAGCTTATTTTCTAGCGGGGCCTACGAGCAGTACTTC,CASSLFSSGAYEQYF
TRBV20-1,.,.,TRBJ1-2,TGCAGTGCTAGTTCTGAGCGAACTAACTATGGCTACACCTTC,CSASSERTNYGYTF
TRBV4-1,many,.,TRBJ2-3,TGCGCCAGCAGCCAAAACAGGGCTTACACAGATACGCAGTATTTT,CASSQNRAYTDTQYF
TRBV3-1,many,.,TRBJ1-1,TGTGCCAGCAGCCAAGGGGCAGAGGATGAAGCTTTCTTT,CASSQGAEDEAFF
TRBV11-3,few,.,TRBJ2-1,TGTGCCAGCAGGCTAACCGGGACCAGGTCGGAGTTCTTC,CASRLTGTRSEFF
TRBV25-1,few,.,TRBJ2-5,TGTGCCAGCAGTCAGGAGACAGACCAAAAAGAGACCCAGTACTTC,CASSQETDQKETQYF
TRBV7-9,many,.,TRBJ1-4,TGTGCCAGCAGCTCGCAGGGTTCCCAGAGTTCGGGGGAAAAACTGTTTTTT,CASSSQGSQSSGEKLFF
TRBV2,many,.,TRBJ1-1,TGTGCCAGCAGGGGGGACATGGCTGAAGCTTTCTTT,CASRGDMAEAFF
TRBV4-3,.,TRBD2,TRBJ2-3,TGCGCCAGCAGCCAAGAAACCGGGACTAGCGGGGCAGATACGCAGTATTTT,CASSQETGTSGADTQYF
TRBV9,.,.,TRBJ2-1,TGTGCCAGCAGCGCGACCTCACGAGAGCAGTTCTTC,CASSATSREQFF
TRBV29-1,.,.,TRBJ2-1,TGCAGCGTTGCTTGGGGATATTTTGAGCAGTTCTTC,CSVAWGYFEQFF
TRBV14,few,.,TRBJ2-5,TGTGCCAGCAGCCAAGTGGTATGGGAGACCCAGTACTTC,CASSQVVWETQYF
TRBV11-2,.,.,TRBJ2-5,TGTGCCAGCAGCTTACTGGTTGCGGCCCAAGAGACCCAGTACTTC,CASSLLVAAQETQYF
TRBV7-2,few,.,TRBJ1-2,TGTGCCAGCACCCCCATGGTATCTGCGGGGTCGGACTATGGCTACACCTTC,CASTPMVSAGSDYGYTF
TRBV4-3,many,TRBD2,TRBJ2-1,TGCGCCAGCAGCCAAGATGGCCGGGAGGGGAATGAGCAGTTCTTC,CASSQDGREGNEQFF
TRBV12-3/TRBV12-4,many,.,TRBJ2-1,TGTGCCAGCAGTTTCACCACAGGCAATGAGCAGTTCTTC,CASSFTTGNEQFF
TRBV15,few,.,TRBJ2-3,TGTGCCACCAGCAGTCACAAGGAAGATACGCAGTATTTT,CATSSHKEDTQYF
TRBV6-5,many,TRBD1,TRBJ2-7,TGTGCCAGCAGCCACAGGGGCTACGAGCAGTACTTC,CASSHRGYEQYF
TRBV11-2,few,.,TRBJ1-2,TGTGCCAGCAGCTTGACAAAGGGCAATGGCTACACCTTC,CASSLTKGNGYTF
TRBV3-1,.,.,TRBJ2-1,TGTGCCAGCTCCCAGCAGGTCGCGGGGGCGCCTGGTAGTGAGCAGTTCTTC,CASSQQVAGAPGSEQFF
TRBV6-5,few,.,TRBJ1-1,TGTGCCAGCAGTTACTCACAGGGCTACACTGAAGCTTTCTTT,CASSYSQGYTEAFF
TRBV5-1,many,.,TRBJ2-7,TGCGCCAGCAGCTTGGCCTCGGACCTCTCCTACGAGCAGTACTTC,CASSLASDLSYEQYF
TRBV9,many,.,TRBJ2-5,TGTGCCAGCAGCTTAGGGGGGACCCAAGAGACCCAGTACTTC,CASSLGGTQETQYF
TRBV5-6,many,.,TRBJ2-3,TGTGCCAGCAGCTCTCCCGCAGGGAGCTTTGAGGCTAGCACAGATACGCAGTATTTT,CASSSPAGSFEASTDTQYF
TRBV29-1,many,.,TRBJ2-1,TGCAGCGCCGAGGGGGGGGATCCCCCCTACAATGAGCAGTTCTTC,CSAEGGDPPYNEQFF
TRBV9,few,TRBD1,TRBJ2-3,TGTGCCAGCAGCGTCCAGGGGGCTGCAGATACGCAGTATTTT,CASSVQGAADTQYF
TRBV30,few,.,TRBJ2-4,TGTGCCTGGAGGGAGGGGGCTTCCCCCGCACTAGCCAAAAACATTCAGTACTTC,CAWREGASPALAKNIQYF
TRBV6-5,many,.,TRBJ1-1,TGTGCCAGCAGTTACGGACAGACCAATGAAGCTTTCTTT,CASSYGQTNEAFF
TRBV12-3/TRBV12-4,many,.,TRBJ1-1,TGTGCCAGCAGTCCGCGCTGGGACCCCTTTCGGTTAGCTTTCTTT,CASSPRWDPFRLAFF
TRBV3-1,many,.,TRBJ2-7,TGTGCCAGCAGCCAGGCCCATGAGAGGGCTGGCGAGCAGTACTTC,CASSQAHERAGEQYF
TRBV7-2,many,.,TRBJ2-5,TGTGCCAGCAGCTTAGGGCAATCGAAAGGAGAGACCCAGTACTTC,CASSLGQSKGETQYF
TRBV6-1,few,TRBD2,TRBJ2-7,TGTGCCAGTGAAAAGGGACTAGCGGGGTCCGAGCAGTACTTC,CASEKGLAGSEQYF
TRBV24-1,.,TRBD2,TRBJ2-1,TGTGCCACCAGTGAAGGGGAGGGTTCAAATGAGCAGTTCTTC,CATSEGEGSNEQFF
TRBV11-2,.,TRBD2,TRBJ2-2,TGTGCCAGCAGCTTAGGTGGGGTTAGCGGGAGGGCCTCGGGCACCGGGGAGCTGTTTTTT,CASSLGGVSGRASGTGELFF
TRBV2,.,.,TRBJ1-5,TGTGCCAAGGGGGAGGGCAATCAGCCCCAGCATTTT,CAKGEGNQPQHF
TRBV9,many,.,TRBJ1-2,TGTGCCAGCAGCGCGCCGAACTCAGATGGTGGCTACACCTTC,CASSAPNSDGGYTF
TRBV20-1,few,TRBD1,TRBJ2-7,TGCAGTGGATCGGGCCTGACAGGGGGACGCGACGAGCAGTACTTC,CSGSGLTGGRDEQYF
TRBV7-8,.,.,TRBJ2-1,TGTGCCAGCAGCTTAAGTTGGGACGAGCAGTTCTTC,CASSLSWDEQFF
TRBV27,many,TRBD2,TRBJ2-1,TGTGCCAGCAGTTCCACTAGCGGGGGGAACAATGAGCAGTTCTTC,CASSSTSGGNNEQFF
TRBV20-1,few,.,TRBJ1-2,TGCAGTGCTCACTATGGCTACACCTTC,CSAHYGYTF
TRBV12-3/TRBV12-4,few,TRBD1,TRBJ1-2,TGTGCCAGCAGCCGGGACAGCGGTGGCTACACCTTC,CASSRDSGGYTF
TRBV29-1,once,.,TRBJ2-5,TGCAGCGTTGTGGCGCTAAAGGGGACCCAGTACTTC,CSVVALKGTQYF
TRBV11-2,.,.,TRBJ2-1,TGTGCCAGCAGCTTGTGGGAGCGGCAGTACAATGAGCAGTTCTTC,CASSLWERQYNEQFF
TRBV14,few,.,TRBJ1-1,TGTGCCAGCAATGGAGGGGTCAACACTGAAGCTTTCTTT,CASNGGVNTEAFF
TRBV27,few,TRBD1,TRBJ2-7,TGTGCCAGCGGACAGGGGGTGGGCGAGCAGTACTTC,CASGQGVGEQYF
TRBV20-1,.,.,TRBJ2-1,TGCAGTGCTAGAGGTCCCCGTGGTGAGCAGTTCTTC,CSARGPRGEQFF
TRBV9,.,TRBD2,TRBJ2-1,TGTGCCAGCAGCGTAACCTTAGCGGGGGCCTACAATGAGCAGTTCTTC,CASSVTLAGAYNEQFF
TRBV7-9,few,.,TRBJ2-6,TGTGCCAGCACCTGGAGGGAGACTGGGGCCAACGTCCTGACTTTC,CASTWRETGANVLTF